Listed here is a single T cell receptor (beta chain). Its antigen is not known. The data stem from a study of T cell responses to AZD1222 COVID-19 vaccine. Repertoires were generated with immunoSEQ multiplex PCR, while TCRdb's copy carries only in-frame clones and drops some. The profile covers 70,000 to 95,000 clones, with roughly nine tenths appearing a single time and over 2.5% taken by the ten largest. The CDR3 covers 15 residues. Trimming at V came to 8 bases and at J to 2 bases, leaving 10 bases not matched to a gene. Germline V gene lookup returns CDR1 MNHEY and CDR2 SVGAGI. Study-wide results and caveats: White British ancestry dominated among donors, who included more females, and clonal diversity was possibly underestimated.

The chain uses TRBV6-5 and TRBJ2-5; TRBD1 matches at 8 bases. Source: peripheral blood, taken on day 0 of MenACWY control vaccination. This TCR was sampled from an adult in good health. Here the CDR3 DNA reads TGTGCCAGCCAAGACTCAGGGGGCGTTCAAGAGACCCAGTACTTC. Its protein product is CASQDSGGVQETQYF.